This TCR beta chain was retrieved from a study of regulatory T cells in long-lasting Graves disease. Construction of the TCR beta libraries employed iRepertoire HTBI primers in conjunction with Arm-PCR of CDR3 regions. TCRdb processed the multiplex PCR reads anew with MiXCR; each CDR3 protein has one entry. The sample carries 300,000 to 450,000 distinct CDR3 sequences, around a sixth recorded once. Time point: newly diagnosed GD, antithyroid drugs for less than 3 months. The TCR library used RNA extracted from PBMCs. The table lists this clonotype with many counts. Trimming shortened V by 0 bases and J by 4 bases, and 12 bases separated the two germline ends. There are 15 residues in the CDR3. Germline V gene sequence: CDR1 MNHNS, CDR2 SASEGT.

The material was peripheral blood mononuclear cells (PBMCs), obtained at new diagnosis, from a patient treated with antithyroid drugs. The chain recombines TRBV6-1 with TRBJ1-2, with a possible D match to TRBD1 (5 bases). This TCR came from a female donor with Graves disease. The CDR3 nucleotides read TGTGCCAGCAGTGAAGCGTGGGGCATTGGCTATGGCTACACCTTC. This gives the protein CASSEAWGIGYGYTF.